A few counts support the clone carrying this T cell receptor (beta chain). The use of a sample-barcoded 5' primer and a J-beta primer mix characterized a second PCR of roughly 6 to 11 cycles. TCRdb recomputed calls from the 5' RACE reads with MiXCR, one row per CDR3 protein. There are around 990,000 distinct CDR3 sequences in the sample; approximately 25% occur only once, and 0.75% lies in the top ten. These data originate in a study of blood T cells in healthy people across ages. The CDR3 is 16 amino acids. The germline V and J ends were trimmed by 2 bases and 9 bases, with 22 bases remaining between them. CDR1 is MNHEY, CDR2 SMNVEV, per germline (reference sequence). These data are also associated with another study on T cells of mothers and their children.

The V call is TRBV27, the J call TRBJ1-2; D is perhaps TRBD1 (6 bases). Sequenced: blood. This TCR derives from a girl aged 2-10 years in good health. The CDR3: CASSLRGLSGDSSYTF. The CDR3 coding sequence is TGTGCCAGCAGTTTAAGGGGGTTGTCTGGAGACTCCAGCTACACCTTC.